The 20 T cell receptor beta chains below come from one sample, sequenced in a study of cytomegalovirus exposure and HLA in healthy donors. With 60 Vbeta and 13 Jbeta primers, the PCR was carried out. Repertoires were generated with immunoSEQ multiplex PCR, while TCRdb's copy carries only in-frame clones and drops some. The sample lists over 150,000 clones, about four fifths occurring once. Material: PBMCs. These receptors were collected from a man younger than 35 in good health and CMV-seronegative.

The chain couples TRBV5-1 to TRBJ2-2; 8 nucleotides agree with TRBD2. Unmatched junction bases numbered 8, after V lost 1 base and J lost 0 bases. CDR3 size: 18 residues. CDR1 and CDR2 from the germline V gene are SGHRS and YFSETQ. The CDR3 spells CASSLHLPAGANTGELFF. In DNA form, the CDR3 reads TGCGCCAGCAGCTTGCATCTTCCAGCGGGGGCGAACACCGGGGAGCTGTTTTTT.

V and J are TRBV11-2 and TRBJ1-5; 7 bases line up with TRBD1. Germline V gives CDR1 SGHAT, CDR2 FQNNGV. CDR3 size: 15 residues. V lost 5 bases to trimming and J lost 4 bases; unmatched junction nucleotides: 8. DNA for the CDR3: TGTGCCAGCAGCCACACAGGGGATGGGAATCAGCCCCAGCATTTT. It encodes CASSHTGDGNQPQHF.

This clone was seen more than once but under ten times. The CDR3 DNA sequence: TGTGCCAGCAGCTCGTTGGACAGGACCCTCCACAATGAGCAGTTCTTC. This translates into CASSSLDRTLHNEQFF. V is TRBV13 and J is TRBJ2-1, with 7 bases identical to TRBD1. The germline CDR1 and CDR2 sequences are PRHDT and FYEKMQ (reference sequence). The CDR3 loop spans 16 amino acids. V shed 4 bases, J shed 5 bases, and the junction held 11 bases outside the gene matches. Supplemented by reference TRBV13 and TRBJ2-1, the full variable domain reads AAGVIQSPRHLIKEKRETATLKCYPIPRHDTVYWYQQGPGQDPQFLISFYEKMQSDKGSIPDRFSAQQFSDYHSELNMSSLELGDSALYFCASSSLDRTLHNEQFFGPGTRLTVL.

The CDR3: CASSPGQTSEKLFF. The CDR3 DNA follows: TGTGCCAGCAGTCCCGGACAGACTTCTGAAAAACTGTTTTTT. The chain recombines TRBV28 with TRBJ1-4; a weak D match, TRBD1 (6 bases). Trimming shortened V by 5 bases and J by 7 bases, and 14 bases separated the two germline ends. Germline values: CDR1 MDHEN, CDR2 SYDVKM. The CDR3 is made up of 14 amino acids.

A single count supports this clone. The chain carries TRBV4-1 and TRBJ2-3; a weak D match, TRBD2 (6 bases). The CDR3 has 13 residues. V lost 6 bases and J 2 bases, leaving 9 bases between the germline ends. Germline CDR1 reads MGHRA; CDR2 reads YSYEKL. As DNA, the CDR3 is TGCGCCAGCAGGCGGGACTTCACAGATACGCAGTATTTT. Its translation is CASRRDFTDTQYF.

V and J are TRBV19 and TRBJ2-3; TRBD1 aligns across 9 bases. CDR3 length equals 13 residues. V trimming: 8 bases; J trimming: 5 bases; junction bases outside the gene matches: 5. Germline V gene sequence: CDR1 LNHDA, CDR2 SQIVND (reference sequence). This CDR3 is CASRTGAQDTQYF. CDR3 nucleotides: TGTGCCAGTCGGACAGGGGCCCAAGATACGCAGTATTTT.

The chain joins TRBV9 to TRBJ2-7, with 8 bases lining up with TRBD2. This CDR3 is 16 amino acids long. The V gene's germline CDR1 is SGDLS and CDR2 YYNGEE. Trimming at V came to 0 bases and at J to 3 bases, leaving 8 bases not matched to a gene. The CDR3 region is CASSVAGGVSVYEQYF. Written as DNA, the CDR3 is TGTGCCAGCAGCGTAGCGGGAGGGGTCAGTGTCTACGAGCAGTACTTC.

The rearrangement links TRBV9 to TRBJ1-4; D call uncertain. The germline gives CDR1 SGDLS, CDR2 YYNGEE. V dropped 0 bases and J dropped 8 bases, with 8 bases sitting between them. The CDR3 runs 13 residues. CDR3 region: CASSVGSGEKLFF. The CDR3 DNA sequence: TGTGCCAGCAGCGTAGGTTCAGGAGAAAAACTGTTTTTT.

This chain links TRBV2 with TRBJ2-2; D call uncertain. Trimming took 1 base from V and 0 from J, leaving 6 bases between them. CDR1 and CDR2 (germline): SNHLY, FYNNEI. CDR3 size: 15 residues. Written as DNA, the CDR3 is TGTGCCAGCAGTGAAGGTTCTGCGAACACCGGGGAGCTGTTTTTT. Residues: CASSEGSANTGELFF.

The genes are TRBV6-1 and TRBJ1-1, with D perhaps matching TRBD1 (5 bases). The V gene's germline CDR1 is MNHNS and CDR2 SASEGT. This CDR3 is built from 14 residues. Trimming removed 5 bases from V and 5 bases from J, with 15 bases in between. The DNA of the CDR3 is TGTGCCAGCAGTACTGAACAGGTGGCGACTGAAGCTTTCTTT. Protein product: CASSTEQVATEAFF.

The CDR3, as DNA: TGTGCCAGCAGGAGCCGGGACAGATTTTACGAGCAGTACGTC. Translated, it gives CASRSRDRFYEQYV. This chain uses TRBV28 with TRBJ2-7, with TRBD1 matching over 7 bases. CDR1 is MDHEN and CDR2 is SYDVKM in the germline V gene. V lost 6 bases, J lost 4 bases, and 9 bases stayed unmatched. The CDR3 extends over 14 amino acids.

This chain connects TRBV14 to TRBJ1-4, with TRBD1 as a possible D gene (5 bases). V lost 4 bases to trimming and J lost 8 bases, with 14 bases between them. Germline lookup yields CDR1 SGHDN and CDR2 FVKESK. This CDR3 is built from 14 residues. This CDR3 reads CASSPGGGNEKLFF. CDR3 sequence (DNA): TGTGCCAGCAGCCCCGGCGGGGGGAACGAAAAACTGTTTTTT.

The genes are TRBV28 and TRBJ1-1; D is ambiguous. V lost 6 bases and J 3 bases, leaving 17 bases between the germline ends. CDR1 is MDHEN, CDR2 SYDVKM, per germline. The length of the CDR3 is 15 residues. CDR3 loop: CASRFNPQFHTEAFF. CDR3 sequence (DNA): TGTGCCAGCAGGTTCAACCCCCAGTTTCACACTGAAGCTTTCTTT. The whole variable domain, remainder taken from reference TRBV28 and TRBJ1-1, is DVKVTQSSRYLVKRTGEKVFLECVQDMDHENMFWYRQDPGLGLRLIYFSYDVKMKEKGDIPEGYSVSREKKERFSLILESASTNQTSMYLCASRFNPQFHTEAFFGQGTRLTVV.

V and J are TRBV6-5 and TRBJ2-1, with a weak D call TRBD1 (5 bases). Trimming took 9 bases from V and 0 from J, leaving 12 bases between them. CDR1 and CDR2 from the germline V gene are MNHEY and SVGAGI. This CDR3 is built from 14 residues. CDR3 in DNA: TGTGCCAGTAGGGGCGGATCCTCCTACAATGAGCAGTTCTTC. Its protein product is CASRGGSSYNEQFF.

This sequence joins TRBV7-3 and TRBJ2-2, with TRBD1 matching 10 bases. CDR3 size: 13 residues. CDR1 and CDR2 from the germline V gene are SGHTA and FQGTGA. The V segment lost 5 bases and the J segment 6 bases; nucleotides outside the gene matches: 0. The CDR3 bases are TGTGCCAGCAGCGGACAGGGGGCCGGGGAGCTGTTTTTT. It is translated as CASSGQGAGELFF.

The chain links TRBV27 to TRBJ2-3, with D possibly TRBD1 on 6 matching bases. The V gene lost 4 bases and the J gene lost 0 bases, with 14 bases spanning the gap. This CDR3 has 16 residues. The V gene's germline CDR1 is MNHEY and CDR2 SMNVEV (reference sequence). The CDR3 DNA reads TGTGCCAGCAGTTCGGGGACATATCCTAGCACAGATACGCAGTATTTT. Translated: CASSSGTYPSTDTQYF.

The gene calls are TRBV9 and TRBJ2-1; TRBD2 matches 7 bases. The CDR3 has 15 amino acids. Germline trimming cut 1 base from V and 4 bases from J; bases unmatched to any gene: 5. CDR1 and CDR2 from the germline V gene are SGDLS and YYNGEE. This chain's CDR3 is CASSVTSVSYNEQFF. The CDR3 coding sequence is TGTGCCAGCAGCGTAACTAGCGTTTCGTACAATGAGCAGTTCTTC.

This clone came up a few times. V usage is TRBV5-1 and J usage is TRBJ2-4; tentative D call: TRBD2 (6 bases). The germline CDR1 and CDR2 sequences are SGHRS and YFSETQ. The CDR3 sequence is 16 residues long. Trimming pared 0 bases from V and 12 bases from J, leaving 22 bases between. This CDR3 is CASSLADGGPRGSQYF. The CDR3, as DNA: TGCGCCAGCAGCTTGGCGGACGGGGGACCCCGGGGCAGTCAGTACTTC. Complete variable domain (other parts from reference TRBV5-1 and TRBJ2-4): KAGVTQTPRYLIKTRGQQVTLSCSPISGHRSVSWYQQTPGQGLQFLFEYFSETQRNKGNFPGRFSGRQFSNSRSEMNVSTLELGDSALYLCASSLADGGPRGSQYFGAGTRLSVL.

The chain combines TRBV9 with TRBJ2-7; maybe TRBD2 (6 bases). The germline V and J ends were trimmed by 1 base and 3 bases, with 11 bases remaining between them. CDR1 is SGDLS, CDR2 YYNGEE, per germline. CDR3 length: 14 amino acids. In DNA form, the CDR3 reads TGTGCCAGCAGCGTAATGGGGGGTTTCTACGAGCAGTACTTC. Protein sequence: CASSVMGGFYEQYF.

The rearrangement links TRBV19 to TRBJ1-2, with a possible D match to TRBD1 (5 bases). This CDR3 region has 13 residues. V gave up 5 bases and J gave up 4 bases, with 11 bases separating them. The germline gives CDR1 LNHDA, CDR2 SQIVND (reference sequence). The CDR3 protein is CASSAGISYGYTF. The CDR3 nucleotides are TGTGCCAGTAGTGCAGGGATTAGCTATGGCTACACCTTC.